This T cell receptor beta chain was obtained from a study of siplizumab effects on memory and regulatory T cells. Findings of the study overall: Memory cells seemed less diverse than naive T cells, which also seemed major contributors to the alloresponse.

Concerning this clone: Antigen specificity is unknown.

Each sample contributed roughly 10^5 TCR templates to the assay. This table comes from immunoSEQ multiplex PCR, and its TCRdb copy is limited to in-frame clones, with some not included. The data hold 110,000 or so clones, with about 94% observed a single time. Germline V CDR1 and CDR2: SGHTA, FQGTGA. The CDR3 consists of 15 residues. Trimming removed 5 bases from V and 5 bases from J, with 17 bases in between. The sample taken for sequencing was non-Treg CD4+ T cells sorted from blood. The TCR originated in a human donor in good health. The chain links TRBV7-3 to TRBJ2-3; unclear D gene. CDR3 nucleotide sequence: TGTGCCAGCAGCCAAACCCCATCCGTGGTAGATACGCAGTATTTT. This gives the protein CASSQTPSVVDTQYF. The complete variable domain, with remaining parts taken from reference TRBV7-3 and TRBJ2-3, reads GAGVSQTPSNKVTEKGKYVELRCDPISGHTALYWYRQSLGQGPEFLIYFQGTGAADDSGLPNDRFFAVRPEGSVSTLKIQRTERGDSAVYLCASSQTPSVVDTQYFGPGTRLTVL.